The 8 T cell receptor beta chains listed next were all sequenced from one sample in a study of shared clonotypes between healthy human individuals. Sequencing was performed with immunoSEQ multiplex PCR; in TCRdb, only in-frame clones are kept and a portion is missing. The sample contains some 1.5 million clones, about 96% of which appear only once. Sequenced material: naive CD4+ T cells sorted from blood. Subset: CD45RA+ positively selected. All receptors come from a man aged 25 to 40 in good health.

This clone was detected only once. The chain combines TRBV5-5 with TRBJ2-7; 12 bases fit TRBD2. Trimming removed 0 bases from V and 2 bases from J; junction bases left unmatched: 15. The CDR3 has 20 amino acids. Germline assignment: CDR1 SGHKS and CDR2 YYEKEE (reference sequence). The CDR3: CASSLVPGGLLAGGTYEQYF. In DNA, the CDR3 is TGTGCCAGCAGCTTGGTGCCAGGAGGCCTACTAGCGGGAGGTACCTACGAGCAGTACTTC.

The chain recombines TRBV5-4 with TRBJ2-5; D uncertain. The germline gives CDR1 SGHNT, CDR2 YYREEE (reference sequence). Trimming cost V 1 base and J 3 bases, with 4 bases left between them. CDR3 length: 12 amino acids. CDR3 region: CASSLQEETQYF. The CDR3 nucleotides are TGTGCCAGCAGCTTGCAGGAAGAGACCCAGTACTTC.

This chain uses TRBV5-1 with TRBJ2-6; D not resolved. CDR1 and CDR2 (germline): SGHRS, YFSETQ. The ends were cut back, 0 bases at V and 0 bases at J, with 13 bases in the middle. CDR3 size: 18 residues. The CDR3 protein is CASSLAGQLGSGANVLTF. Here the CDR3 DNA reads TGCGCCAGCAGCTTGGCTGGTCAATTGGGCTCTGGGGCCAACGTCCTGACTTTC.

The chain joins TRBV10-2 to TRBJ2-3, with a tentative D call TRBD2 (6 bases). Germline loops: CDR1 WSHSY, CDR2 SAAADI. This CDR3 has 14 residues. Trimming left V 4 bases short and J 6 bases short, with 14 bases between. CDR3 region: CASSVTAGLDTQYF. The DNA of the CDR3 is TGCGCCAGCAGTGTCACTGCGGGATTGGATACGCAGTATTTT.

The chain recombines TRBV19 with TRBJ2-7; 7 bases fit TRBD1. The length of the CDR3 is 14 residues. Germline V gives CDR1 LNHDA, CDR2 SQIVND (reference sequence). The J segment lost 3 bases and the V segment lost 5 bases, leaving 7 bases of the junction unmatched. This chain's CDR3 is CASSPGTENYEQYF. The CDR3 coding sequence is TGTGCCAGTAGTCCCGGGACAGAAAACTACGAGCAGTACTTC.

This sequence joins TRBV7-2 and TRBJ2-7; D is possibly TRBD1 or TRBD2 (6 bases each). Germline V gives CDR1 SGHTA, CDR2 FQGNSA. The CDR3 runs 15 residues. Between the trimmed V and J ends, which lost 4 bases and 0 bases, there was a span of 13 bases. CDR3 in amino acids: CASSSRGGISYEQYF. Here the CDR3 DNA reads TGTGCCAGCAGCTCCCGAGGGGGGATCTCCTACGAGCAGTACTTC.

The V call is TRBV7-8, the J call TRBJ2-2, with 7 bases that match TRBD2. V trimming: 1 base; J trimming: 2 bases; junction bases outside the gene matches: 4. CDR1 is SGHVS and CDR2 is FQNEAQ in the germline V gene. This CDR3 has 16 residues. The CDR3 DNA reads as TGTGCCAGCAGCTTAGGGGGAGGGACTAACACCGGGGAGCTGTTTTTT. Protein: CASSLGGGTNTGELFF.

The rearrangement links TRBV7-6 to TRBJ2-2; 7 bases are shared with TRBD1. The CDR3 has 15 amino acids. V dropped 6 bases and J dropped 0; count of bases not matched to a gene: 4. Per the germline V gene, CDR1 is SGHVS and CDR2 is FNYEAQ. The CDR3 loop is CASRTTGANTGELFF. Here the CDR3 DNA reads TGTGCCAGCAGGACCACAGGGGCGAACACCGGGGAGCTGTTTTTT.